This is a list of T cell receptor beta chains from one sample in a study of T cell responses to AZD1222 COVID-19 vaccine. Sequencing used immunoSEQ multiplex PCR; TCRdb keeps in-frame clones, though not all of them. The sample carries approximately 170,000 clones, 88% recorded once. Sequences were derived from peripheral blood, sampled 28 days after the second AZD1222 dose. The receptors originated from an adult who received the AZD1222 COVID-19 vaccine. Both conserved end residues are part of each CDR3. The order of the fields is clone size, J gene, D gene, V gene, CDR3 protein, CDR3 DNA. The D gene is left open where the match is weak. Clone sizes are given selectively: once, few, many, or a class where the clone is expanded.

few | TRBJ1-1 | TRBD1 | TRBV7-2 | CASSSLTGRPFF | TGTGCCAGCAGCTCCCTGACAGGGCGGCCTTTCTTT
- | TRBJ2-5 | - | TRBV6-5 | CASSRRRGTEETQYF | TGTGCCAGCAGCCGCCGGAGGGGGACAGAAGAGACCCAGTACTTC
- | TRBJ2-3 | TRBD2 | TRBV3-1/TRBV3-2 | CASSRLAGVDTQYF | TGTGCCAGCAGCCGACTAGCGGGGGTAGATACGCAGTATTTT
once | TRBJ1-6 | TRBD1 | TRBV6-4 | CASSDSPGGDSPLHF | TGTGCCAGCAGTGACTCGCCAGGGGGAGATTCACCCCTCCACTTT
- | TRBJ2-7 | TRBD1 | TRBV28 | CASSTNRGVAYEQYF | TGTGCCAGCAGTACAAACAGGGGGGTGGCCTACGAGCAGTACTTC
- | TRBJ2-3 | - | TRBV28 | CASSSTGPPVTQYF | TGTGCCAGCAGTTCAACAGGCCCCCCAGTGACGCAGTATTTT
- | TRBJ2-7 | TRBD1 | TRBV27 | CASSRTGGVDEQYF | TGTGCCAGCAGCAGGACAGGGGGCGTCGACGAGCAGTACTTC
once | TRBJ2-3 | - | TRBV27 | CASSLQVPGVDTQYF | TGTGCCAGCAGTTTACAGGTCCCCGGAGTGGATACGCAGTATTTT
- | TRBJ1-2 | - | TRBV29-1 | CSVGGNDGYTF | TGCAGCGTTGGGGGTAACGATGGCTACACCTTC
- | TRBJ1-2 | - | TRBV19 | CASSILGTGDGYTF | TGTGCCAGTAGTATATTGGGGACTGGGGATGGCTACACCTTC
- | TRBJ1-2 | - | TRBV19 | CASSIDRHRYGYTF | TGTGCCAGTAGTATAGATCGGCATCGTTATGGCTACACCTTC
- | TRBJ2-4 | - | TRBV28 | CASSIPIRGAKNIQYF | TGTGCCAGCAGTATACCCATCAGAGGGGCCAAAAACATTCAGTACTTC
few | TRBJ2-7 | - | TRBV7-2 | CASSLGGNYEQYF | TGTGCCAGCAGCTTAGGAGGTAACTACGAGCAGTACTTC
once | TRBJ2-3 | - | TRBV7-9 | CASSLGSGGFVSDTQYF | TGTGCCAGCAGCTTAGGATCGGGGGGCTTTGTCTCAGATACGCAGTATTTT
- | TRBJ1-1 | TRBD1 | TRBV19 | CASLPDRGRKTEAFF | TGTGCCAGTCTACCGGACAGGGGGCGGAAGACTGAAGCTTTCTTT
few | TRBJ1-2 | TRBD1 | TRBV4-2 | CASSQRDRGDYGYTF | TGTGCCAGCAGCCAGCGGGACAGGGGAGACTATGGCTACACCTTC
- | TRBJ2-4 | - | TRBV4-1 | CASSQPVAKNIQYF | TGCGCCAGCAGCCAACCCGTAGCCAAAAACATTCAGTACTTC
- | TRBJ1-5 | - | TRBV24-1 | CATSLAHRTMVDPQHF | TGTGCCACCAGCTTAGCCCACCGGACCATGGTCGATCCCCAGCATTTT
- | TRBJ2-3 | TRBD2 | TRBV29-1 | CSAGGGPGDTQYF | TGCAGCGCAGGCGGGGGGCCGGGAGATACGCAGTATTTT
- | TRBJ2-7 | TRBD1 | TRBV28 | CASSSPISPGQGVAGYEQYF | TGTGCCAGCAGTTCTCCCATATCCCCGGGACAGGGGGTTGCAGGCTACGAGCAGTACTTC
- | TRBJ2-3 | - | TRBV12-3/TRBV12-4 | CASQGGGTDTQYF | TGTGCCAGCCAAGGGGGGGGCACAGATACGCAGTATTTT
once | TRBJ1-5 | - | TRBV6-5 | CASRPFTGFNQPQHF | TGTGCCAGCAGGCCCTTCACAGGATTCAATCAGCCCCAGCATTTT
- | TRBJ1-2 | - | TRBV6-1 | CASSDWGVGYGYTF | TGTGCCAGCAGTGATTGGGGAGTGGGCTATGGCTACACCTTC
few | TRBJ2-3 | - | TRBV6-4 | CASSALASADTQYF | TGTGCCAGCAGTGCACTAGCAAGTGCAGATACGCAGTATTTT
few | TRBJ1-1 | - | TRBV6-2/TRBV6-3 | CASSSVNTEAFF | TGTGCCAGCAGTTCCGTTAATACTGAAGCTTTCTTT
- | TRBJ1-3 | TRBD1 | TRBV7-3 | CASSRGDRGSGNTIYF | TGTGCCAGCAGCCGCGGGGACAGAGGCTCTGGAAACACCATATATTTT
- | TRBJ2-3 | - | TRBV7-9 | CASSWTDTQYF | TGTGCCAGCAGCTGGACAGATACGCAGTATTTT
- | TRBJ1-1 | - | TRBV28 | CASSRAFTEAFF | TGTGCCAGCAGTCGCGCATTCACTGAAGCTTTCTTT
- | TRBJ1-2 | TRBD1 | TRBV12-3/TRBV12-4 | CASTPDRAAGYTF | TGTGCCAGCACTCCGGACAGGGCAGCTGGCTACACCTTC
once | TRBJ1-3 | - | TRBV5-1 | CASSLDDGSLSGNTIYF | TGCGCCAGCAGCTTGGATGACGGTTCGCTCTCTGGAAACACCATATATTTT
- | TRBJ2-2 | - | TRBV30 | CAWSPSKETGELFF | TGTGCCTGGAGTCCTTCGAAAGAAACCGGGGAGCTGTTTTTT
- | TRBJ2-1 | - | TRBV6-1 | CASSEVQSSYNEQFF | TGTGCCAGCAGTGAGGTACAGAGCTCCTACAATGAGCAGTTCTTC
- | TRBJ2-1 | TRBD1 | TRBV6-5 | CASKTGGNEQFF | TGTGCCAGCAAGACAGGGGGCAATGAGCAGTTCTTC
- | TRBJ2-2 | - | TRBV11-2 | CASSFQGSNTGELFF | TGTGCCAGCAGCTTTCAGGGATCCAACACCGGGGAGCTGTTTTTT
- | TRBJ1-4 | TRBD1 | TRBV25-1 | CASSEVQGAGEKLFF | TGTGCCAGCAGTGAAGTGCAGGGGGCGGGCGAAAAACTGTTTTTT
- | TRBJ1-2 | - | TRBV28 | CASSLSRGGKGYTF | TGTGCCAGCAGTTTATCCAGGGGAGGGAAGGGCTACACCTTC
- | TRBJ2-7 | TRBD1 | TRBV19 | CASSPEGTGGYEQYF | TGTGCCAGTAGTCCTGAAGGGACAGGGGGCTACGAGCAGTACTTC
- | TRBJ2-2 | - | TRBV18 | CASSLPQGPGELFF | TGTGCCAGCTCACTACCACAGGGACCCGGGGAGCTGTTTTTT
- | TRBJ1-6 | TRBD1 | TRBV5-6 | CASSGRTGGISPLHF | TGTGCCAGCAGCGGGCGGACAGGGGGAATTTCACCCCTCCACTTT
- | TRBJ1-1 | - | TRBV2 | CASSDRTSRLRTEAFF | TGTGCCAGCAGTGATCGGACATCTAGGCTAAGAACTGAAGCTTTCTTT
once | TRBJ2-2 | - | TRBV28 | CATSVGTTGELFF | TGTGCCACCTCAGTGGGGACGACCGGGGAGCTGTTTTTT